The sequence of this TCR beta chain was determined in a study of T cell responses to AZD1222 COVID-19 vaccine. Notes on the study in general: In all cases, repertoires were sampled only after the peak T cell response. Two AZD1222 administrations were followed by greater Spike-specific TCR breadth and depth. Most donors were white British and more were female, and clonal diversity was possibly underestimated.

Produced via immunoSEQ multiplex PCR; TCRdb's table is partial and in-frame only. Of about 140,000 clones listed, 92% are singletons. Trimming cost V 4 bases and J 2 bases; bases outside gene matches: 3. Germline assignment: CDR1 SGHRS and CDR2 YFSETQ. The CDR3 extends over 15 amino acids. Of note for this clone: The target antigen is unknown.

Here the sequenced sample was peripheral blood, taken on day 0 of AZD1222 vaccination. The chain employs TRBV5-1 and TRBJ2-1; TRBD1 matches at 10 bases. The TCR comes from an adult in good health. The CDR3 DNA reads TGCGCCAGCAGCCCGGGACAGGGGACCTACAATGAGCAGTTCTTC. As protein: CASSPGQGTYNEQFF.